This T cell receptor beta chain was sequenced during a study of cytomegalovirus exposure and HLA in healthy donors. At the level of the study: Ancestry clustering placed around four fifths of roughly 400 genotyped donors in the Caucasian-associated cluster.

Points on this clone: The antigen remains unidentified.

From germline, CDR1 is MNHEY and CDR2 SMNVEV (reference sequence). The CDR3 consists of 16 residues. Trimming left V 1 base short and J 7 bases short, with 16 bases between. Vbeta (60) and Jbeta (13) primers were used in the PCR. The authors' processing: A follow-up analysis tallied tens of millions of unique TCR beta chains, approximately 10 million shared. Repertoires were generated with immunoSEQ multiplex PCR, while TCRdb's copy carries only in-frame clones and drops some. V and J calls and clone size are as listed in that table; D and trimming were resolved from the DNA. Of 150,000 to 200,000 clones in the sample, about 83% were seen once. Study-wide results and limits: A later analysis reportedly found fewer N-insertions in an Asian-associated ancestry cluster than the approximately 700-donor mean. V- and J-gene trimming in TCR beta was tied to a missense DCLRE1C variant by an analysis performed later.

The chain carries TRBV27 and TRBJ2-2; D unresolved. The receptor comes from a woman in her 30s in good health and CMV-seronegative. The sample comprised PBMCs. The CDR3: CASSLYGQPNLGELFF. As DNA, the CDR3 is TGTGCCAGCAGTTTATATGGGCAGCCAAATCTCGGGGAGCTGTTTTTT.